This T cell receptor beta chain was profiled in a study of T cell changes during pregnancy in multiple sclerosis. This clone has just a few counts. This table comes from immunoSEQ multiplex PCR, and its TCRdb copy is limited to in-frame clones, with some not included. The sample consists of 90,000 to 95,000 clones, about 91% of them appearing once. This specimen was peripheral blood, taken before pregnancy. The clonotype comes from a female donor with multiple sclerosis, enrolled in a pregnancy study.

Here the CDR3 DNA reads TGTGCCAGCAGCTTGACCTCCGTCACAGAGGCTTTCTTT. Its protein is CASSLTSVTEAFF. This chain links TRBV7-9 with TRBJ1-1; no reliable D call. CDR1 and CDR2 (germline): SEHNR, FQNEAQ (reference sequence). The CDR3 totals 13 residues. V gave up 3 bases and J gave up 11 bases, with 16 bases separating them.